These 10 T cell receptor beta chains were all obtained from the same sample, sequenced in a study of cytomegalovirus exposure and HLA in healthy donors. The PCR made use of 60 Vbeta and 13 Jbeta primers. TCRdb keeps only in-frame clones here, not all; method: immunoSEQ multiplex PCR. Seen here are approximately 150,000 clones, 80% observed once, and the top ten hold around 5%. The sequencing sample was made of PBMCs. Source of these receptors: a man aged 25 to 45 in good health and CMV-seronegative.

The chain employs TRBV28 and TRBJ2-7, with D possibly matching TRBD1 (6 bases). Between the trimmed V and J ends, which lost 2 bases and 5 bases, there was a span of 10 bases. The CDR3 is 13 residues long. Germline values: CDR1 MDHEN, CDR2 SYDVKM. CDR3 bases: TGTGCCAGCAGTTTACAGGGGAAGAACGAGCAGTACTTC. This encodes CASSLQGKNEQYF. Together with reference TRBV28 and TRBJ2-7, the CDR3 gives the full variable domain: DVKVTQSSRYLVKRTGEKVFLECVQDMDHENMFWYRQDPGLGLRLIYFSYDVKMKEKGDIPEGYSVSREKKERFSLILESASTNQTSMYLCASSLQGKNEQYFGPGTRLTVT.

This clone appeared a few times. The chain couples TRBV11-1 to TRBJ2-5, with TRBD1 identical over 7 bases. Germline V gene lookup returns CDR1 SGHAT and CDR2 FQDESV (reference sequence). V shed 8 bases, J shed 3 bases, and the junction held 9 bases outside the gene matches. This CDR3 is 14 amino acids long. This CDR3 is CASRDRAVEETQYF. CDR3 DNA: TGTGCCAGCCGCGACAGGGCGGTGGAAGAGACCCAGTACTTC.

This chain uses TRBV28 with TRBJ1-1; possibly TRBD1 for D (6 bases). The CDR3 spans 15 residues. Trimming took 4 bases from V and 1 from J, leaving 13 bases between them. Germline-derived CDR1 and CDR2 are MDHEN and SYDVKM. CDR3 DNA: TGTGCCAGCAGTTGGGGGCAGCCCGAGAACACTGAAGCTTTCTTT. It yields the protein CASSWGQPENTEAFF. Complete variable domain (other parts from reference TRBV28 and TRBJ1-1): DVKVTQSSRYLVKRTGEKVFLECVQDMDHENMFWYRQDPGLGLRLIYFSYDVKMKEKGDIPEGYSVSREKKERFSLILESASTNQTSMYLCASSWGQPENTEAFFGQGTRLTVV.

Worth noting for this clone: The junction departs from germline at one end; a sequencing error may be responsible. CDR3 DNA sequence: TGTGCCAGCAGCTCAACCTCCTACGAGCGGTACTTC. Its protein is CASSSTSYERYF. J is TRBJ2-7 and V is TRBV7-2; D ambiguous. This CDR3 spans 12 amino acids. Germline-derived CDR1 and CDR2 are SGHTA and FQGNSA.

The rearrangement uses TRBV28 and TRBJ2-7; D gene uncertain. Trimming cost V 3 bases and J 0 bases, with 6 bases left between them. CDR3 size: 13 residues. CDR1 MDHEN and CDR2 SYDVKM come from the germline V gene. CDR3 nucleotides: TGTGCCAGCAGTTTTCCGGGCTCCTACGAGCAGTACTTC. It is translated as CASSFPGSYEQYF. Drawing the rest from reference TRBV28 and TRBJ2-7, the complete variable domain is DVKVTQSSRYLVKRTGEKVFLECVQDMDHENMFWYRQDPGLGLRLIYFSYDVKMKEKGDIPEGYSVSREKKERFSLILESASTNQTSMYLCASSFPGSYEQYFGPGTRLTVT.

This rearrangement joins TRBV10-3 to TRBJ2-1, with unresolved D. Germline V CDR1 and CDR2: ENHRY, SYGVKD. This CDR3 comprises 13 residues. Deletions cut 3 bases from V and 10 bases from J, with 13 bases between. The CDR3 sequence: CAISDGGLEEQFF. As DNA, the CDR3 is TGTGCCATCAGTGACGGCGGCCTGGAGGAGCAGTTCTTC.

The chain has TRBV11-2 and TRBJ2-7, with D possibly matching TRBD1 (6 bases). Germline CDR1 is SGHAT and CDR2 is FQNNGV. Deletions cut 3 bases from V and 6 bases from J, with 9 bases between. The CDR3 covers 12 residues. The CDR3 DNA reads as TGTGCCAGCAGCTTCGCGACAGGCGAGCAGTACTTC. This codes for CASSFATGEQYF.

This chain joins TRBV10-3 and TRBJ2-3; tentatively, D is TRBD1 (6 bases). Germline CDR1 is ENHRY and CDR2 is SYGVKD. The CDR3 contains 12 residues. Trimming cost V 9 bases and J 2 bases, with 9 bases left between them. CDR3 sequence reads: CAIGGSTDTQYF. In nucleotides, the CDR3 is TGTGCCATTGGGGGCTCCACAGATACGCAGTATTTT.

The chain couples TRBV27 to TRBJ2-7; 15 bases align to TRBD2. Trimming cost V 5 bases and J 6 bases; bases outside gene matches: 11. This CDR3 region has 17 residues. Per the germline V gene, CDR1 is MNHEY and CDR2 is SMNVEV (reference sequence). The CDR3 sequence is CASSPLWTSGGAIEQYF. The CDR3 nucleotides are TGTGCCAGCAGTCCACTATGGACTAGCGGGGGGGCCATCGAGCAGTACTTC.

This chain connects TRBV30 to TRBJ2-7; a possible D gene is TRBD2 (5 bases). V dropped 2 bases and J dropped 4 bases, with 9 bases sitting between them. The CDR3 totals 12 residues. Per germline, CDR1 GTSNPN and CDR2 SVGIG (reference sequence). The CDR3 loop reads CAWSRRSYEQYF. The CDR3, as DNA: TGTGCCTGGAGTCGGAGGAGTTACGAGCAGTACTTC.